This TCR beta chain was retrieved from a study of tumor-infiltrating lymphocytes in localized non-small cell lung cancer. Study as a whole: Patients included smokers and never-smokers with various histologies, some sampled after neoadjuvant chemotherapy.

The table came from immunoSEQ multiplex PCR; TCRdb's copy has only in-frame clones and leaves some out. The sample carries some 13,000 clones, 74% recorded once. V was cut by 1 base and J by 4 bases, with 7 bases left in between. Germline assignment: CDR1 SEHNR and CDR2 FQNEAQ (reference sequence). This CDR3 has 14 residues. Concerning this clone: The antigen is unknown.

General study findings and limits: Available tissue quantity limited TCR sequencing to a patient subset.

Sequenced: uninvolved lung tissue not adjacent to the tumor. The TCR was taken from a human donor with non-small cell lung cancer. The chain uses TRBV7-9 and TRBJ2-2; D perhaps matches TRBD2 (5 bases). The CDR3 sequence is CASSLVGSTGELFF. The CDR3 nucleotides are TGTGCCAGCAGCTTAGTGGGGAGCACCGGGGAGCTGTTTTTT.